Presented here are 14 T cell receptor beta chains from one specimen sequenced in a study of T cell repertoires in cytomegalovirus infection. One entry per CDR3 protein results from TCRdb running MiXCR on the reads. The top ten hold around a sixth of the sample, which has 680,000 or so distinct CDR3 sequences, 30% to 35% seen once. These receptors' antigens are unknown. The sample here was cultured PBMCs, taken from culture after CMV antigen stimulation. The source is a human donor in good health (CMV status not recorded). Some clones in this sample may be carry-over from other donors' samples.

This rearrangement joins TRBV7-8 to TRBJ2-1; 10 bases agree with TRBD2. With 1 base clipped from V and 9 bases from J, the junction kept 6 bases outside the gene matches. Germline loops: CDR1 SGHVS, CDR2 FQNEAQ. CDR3 length equals 15 residues. CDR3 residues: CASSLGLAGDTEQFF. The CDR3 coding sequence is TGTGCCAGCAGCTTAGGTCTAGCGGGGGATACTGAGCAGTTCTTC.

This clonotype was recorded a few times. The chain has TRBV24-1 and TRBJ2-1; 9 bases are shared with TRBD1. The CDR3 is 15 amino acids. Germline V CDR1 and CDR2: KGHDR, SFDVKD. J was trimmed by 6 bases and V by 9 bases; bases with no gene match: 11. The CDR3, as DNA: TGTGCCACCGCTCCGGGGGGACAGGGCTCCAATGAGCAGTTCTTC. Amino acid sequence: CATAPGGQGSNEQFF.

This clonotype was counted only a few times. The chain carries TRBV6-1 and TRBJ2-5, with 7 bases identical to TRBD2. Trimming took 8 bases from V and 5 from J; bases not matched to a gene: 2. This CDR3 is built from 11 residues. Germline V gene data show CDR1 as MNHNS and CDR2 as SASEGT. DNA of the CDR3: TGTGCCAGCGGGAGGGTTGAGACCCAGTACTTC. It yields the protein CASGRVETQYF.

V usage is TRBV18 and J usage is TRBJ2-3, with unresolved D. The length of the CDR3 is 14 residues. Trimming removed 2 bases at V and 6 bases at J, with 12 bases between. CDR1 KGHSH and CDR2 LQKENI come from the germline V gene. The CDR3 here is CASSPAAGLDTQYF. CDR3 DNA sequence: TGTGCCAGCTCACCAGCCGCCGGCTTGGATACGCAGTATTTT.

This clonotype was detected only a few times. This chain uses TRBV12-5 with TRBJ1-1; 7 positions match TRBD1. Losses at the gene ends were 5 bases for V and 0 bases for J; bases not matched to a gene: 3. CDR1 LGHNT and CDR2 FRNRAP come from the germline V gene. The length of the CDR3 is 14 residues. CDR3 in DNA: TGTGCTAGTGGTCCGGGACAGCTGAACACTGAAGCTTTCTTT. Amino acids: CASGPGQLNTEAFF.

This chain connects TRBV29-1 to TRBJ2-5, with 7 bases that match TRBD2. V dropped 4 bases and J dropped 3; count of bases not matched to a gene: 8. Germline lookup yields CDR1 SQVTM and CDR2 ANQGSEA. This CDR3 is built from 14 residues. CDR3 DNA sequence: TGCAGCGTTGGGGGACCGGGACTAAAAGAGACCCAGTACTTC. Translating it yields CSVGGPGLKETQYF.

This clonotype occurred a few times. This chain uses TRBV23-1 with TRBJ2-3; unclear D gene. TRBV23-1 is treated as an ORF (open reading frame) with a function not yet certain. This CDR3 is 14 amino acids long. Trimming took 6 bases from V and 0 from J, leaving 10 bases between them. CDR3 loop: CASRRLKSTDTQYF. In nucleotides, the CDR3 is TGCGCCAGCAGACGACTGAAGAGCACAGATACGCAGTATTTT.

The table lists this clonotype with a few counts. The rearrangement links TRBV20-1 to TRBJ2-7; TRBD2 aligns across 11 bases. V lost 5 bases, J lost 3 bases, and 6 bases stayed unmatched. Germline CDR1 DFQATT, CDR2 SNEGSKA (reference sequence). The CDR3 extends over 14 amino acids. The CDR3 DNA reads TGCAGTGCTCCGTCGACTAGCGGGAACTACGAGCAGTACTTC. The encoded protein is CSAPSTSGNYEQYF.

The chain combines TRBV7-8 with TRBJ2-3, with D maybe TRBD2 (5 bases). CDR1 and CDR2 (germline): SGHVS, FQNEAQ. The CDR3 runs to 13 residues. The V gene lost 0 bases and the J gene lost 8 bases, with 9 bases spanning the gap. CDR3 amino acids: CASSLAAAGTQYF. As DNA, the CDR3 is TGTGCCAGCAGCTTAGCGGCCGCGGGTACGCAGTATTTT.

This clonotype was seen a few times. This chain uses TRBV2 with TRBJ1-5; D gene uncertain. Trimming removed 7 bases at V and 4 bases at J, with 11 bases between. The germline V gene encodes CDR1 SNHLY and CDR2 FYNNEI. This CDR3 is 13 amino acids long. CDR3 sequence: CASTMSNNQPQHF. The CDR3 coding sequence is TGTGCCAGCACCATGAGTAATAATCAGCCCCAGCATTTT.

Points on this clonotype: With a much larger clone just one base away, this may be a read error. The gene calls are TRBV7-2 and TRBJ1-5; D not resolved. This CDR3 comprises 14 residues. Per the germline V gene, CDR1 is SGHTA and CDR2 is FQGNSA. The CDR3 here is CASGLTLSNQPQHF. The CDR3 region has the DNA TGTGCCAGCGGCTTAACCCTAAGCAATCAGCCCCAGCATTTT.

This chain links TRBV3-1 with TRBJ2-7; TRBD1 is a possible D gene (6 bases). V was pared by 4 bases and J by 5 bases, with 15 bases between. In germline, CDR1 is LGHDT, CDR2 YNNKEL (reference sequence). CDR3 size: 14 residues. CDR3 loop: CASSRQAPLNEQYF. CDR3 bases: TGTGCCAGCAGCCGACAGGCCCCCCTGAACGAGCAGTACTTC.

This clonotype was seen only a few times. The chain carries TRBV7-2 and TRBJ1-1, with TRBD1 matching 10 bases. The CDR3 has 16 amino acids. With V trimmed by 2 bases and J by 4 bases, 7 bases remained unmatched. Per germline, CDR1 SGHTA and CDR2 FQGNSA. CDR3 DNA: TGTGCCAGCAGCTTAAAACGACAGGGGGCTGGCACTGAAGCTTTCTTT. Its translation: CASSLKRQGAGTEAFF.

In its sample, this clonotype was seen a few times. The chain joins TRBV12-3 or TRBV12-4 to TRBJ2-3; D possibly corresponds to TRBD1 (7 bases). Trimming stripped 6 bases from V and 6 bases from J, with 13 bases between. The CDR3 length is 13 residues. CDR3 sequence reads: CASSPGGPDTQYF. The CDR3 region has the DNA TGTGCCAGCAGCCCAGGGGGGCCGGATACGCAGTATTTT.